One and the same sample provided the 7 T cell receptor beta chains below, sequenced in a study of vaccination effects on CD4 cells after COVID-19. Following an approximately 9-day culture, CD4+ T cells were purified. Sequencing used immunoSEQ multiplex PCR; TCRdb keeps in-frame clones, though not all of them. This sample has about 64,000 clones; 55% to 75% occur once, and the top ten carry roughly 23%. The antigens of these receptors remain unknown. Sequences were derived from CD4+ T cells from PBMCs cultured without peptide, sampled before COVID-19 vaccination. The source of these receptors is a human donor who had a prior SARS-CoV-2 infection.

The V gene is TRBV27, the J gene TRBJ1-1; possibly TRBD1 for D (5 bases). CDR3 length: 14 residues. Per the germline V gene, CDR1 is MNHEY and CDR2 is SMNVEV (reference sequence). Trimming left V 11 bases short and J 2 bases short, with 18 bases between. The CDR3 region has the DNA TGTGCCGCCCGTCGGGGGATCGAAAACACTGAAGCTTTCTTT. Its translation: CAARRGIENTEAFF.

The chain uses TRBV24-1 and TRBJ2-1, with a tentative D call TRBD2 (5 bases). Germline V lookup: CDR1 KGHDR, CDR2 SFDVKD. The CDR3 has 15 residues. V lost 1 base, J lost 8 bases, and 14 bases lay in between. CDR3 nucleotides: TGTGCCACCAGTGATTTTGAGAGGGAGCGGTATGAGCAGTTCTTC. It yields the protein CATSDFERERYEQFF.

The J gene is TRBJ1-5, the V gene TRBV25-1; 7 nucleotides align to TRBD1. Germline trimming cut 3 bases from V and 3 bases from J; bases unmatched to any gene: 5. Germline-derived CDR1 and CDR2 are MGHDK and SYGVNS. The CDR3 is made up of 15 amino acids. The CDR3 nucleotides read TGTGCCAGCAGTGACACAGGGGTCTTCAATCAGCCCCAGCATTTT. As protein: CASSDTGVFNQPQHF.

The CDR3 loop reads CASSVRDSAMNTEAFF. In DNA, the CDR3 is TGTGCCAGCAGCGTTAGGGACAGCGCTATGAACACTGAAGCTTTCTTT. The chain joins TRBV5-4 to TRBJ1-1; the match to TRBD1 covers 7 bases. Germline lookup yields CDR1 SGHNT and CDR2 YYREEE (reference sequence). The J segment lost 0 bases and the V segment lost 4 bases, leaving 9 bases of the junction unmatched. The CDR3 runs to 16 residues.

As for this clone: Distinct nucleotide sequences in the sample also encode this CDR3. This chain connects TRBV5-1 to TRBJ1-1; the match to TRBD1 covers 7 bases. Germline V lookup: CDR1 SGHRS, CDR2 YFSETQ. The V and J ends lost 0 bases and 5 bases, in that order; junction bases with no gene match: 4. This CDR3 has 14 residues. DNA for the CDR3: TGCGCCAGCAGCTTGGACAGGGGAGGGACTGAAGCTTTCTTT. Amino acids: CASSLDRGGTEAFF. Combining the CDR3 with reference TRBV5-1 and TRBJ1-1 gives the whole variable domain KAGVTQTPRYLIKTRGQQVTLSCSPISGHRSVSWYQQTPGQGLQFLFEYFSETQRNKGNFPGRFSGRQFSNSRSEMNVSTLELGDSALYLCASSLDRGGTEAFFGQGTRLTVV.

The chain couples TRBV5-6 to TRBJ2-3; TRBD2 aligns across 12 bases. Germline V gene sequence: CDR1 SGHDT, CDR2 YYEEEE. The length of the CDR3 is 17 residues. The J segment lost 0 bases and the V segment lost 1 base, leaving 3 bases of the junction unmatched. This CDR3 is CASSLRLAGESTDTQYF. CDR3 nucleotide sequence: TGTGCCAGCAGCTTGCGACTAGCGGGAGAAAGCACAGATACGCAGTATTTT.

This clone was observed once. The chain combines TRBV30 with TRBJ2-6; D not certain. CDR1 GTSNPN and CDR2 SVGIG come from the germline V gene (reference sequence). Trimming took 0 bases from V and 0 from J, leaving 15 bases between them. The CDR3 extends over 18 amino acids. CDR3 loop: CAWSVSRSFISGANVLTF. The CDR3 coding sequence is TGTGCCTGGAGTGTAAGCAGGTCCTTCATCTCTGGGGCCAACGTCCTGACTTTC.